The present entry profiles one T cell receptor beta chain with its context. The target antigen is unknown. This CDR3 is 16 amino acids long. The germline gives CDR1 SGHVS, CDR2 FQNEAQ. The germline V and J ends were trimmed by 5 bases and 1 base, with 17 bases remaining between them. The entry originates in a study of T cell responses to AZD1222 COVID-19 vaccine. The wider study: Pooled samples include second doses given at about 4 or 12 weeks. Study results and limitations: The study found vaccine-associated CD4 TCRs spanning spike, dominant at 160-218 and 743-854. Spike-specific TCR breadth and depth grew following two AZD1222 doses.

Here immunoSEQ multiplex PCR was the method, and the copy in TCRdb shows in-frame clones only, minus some. The sample holds around 130,000 clones, 87% seen once. This TCR came from an adult in good health. The sequencing used peripheral blood, collected on day 0 of AZD1222 vaccination. The chain has TRBV7-8 and TRBJ1-1; D call uncertain. CDR3 in DNA: TGTGCCAGCAGCCCCCGTTGGGCGGGCACGAACACTGAAGCTTTCTTT. Protein product: CASSPRWAGTNTEAFF.